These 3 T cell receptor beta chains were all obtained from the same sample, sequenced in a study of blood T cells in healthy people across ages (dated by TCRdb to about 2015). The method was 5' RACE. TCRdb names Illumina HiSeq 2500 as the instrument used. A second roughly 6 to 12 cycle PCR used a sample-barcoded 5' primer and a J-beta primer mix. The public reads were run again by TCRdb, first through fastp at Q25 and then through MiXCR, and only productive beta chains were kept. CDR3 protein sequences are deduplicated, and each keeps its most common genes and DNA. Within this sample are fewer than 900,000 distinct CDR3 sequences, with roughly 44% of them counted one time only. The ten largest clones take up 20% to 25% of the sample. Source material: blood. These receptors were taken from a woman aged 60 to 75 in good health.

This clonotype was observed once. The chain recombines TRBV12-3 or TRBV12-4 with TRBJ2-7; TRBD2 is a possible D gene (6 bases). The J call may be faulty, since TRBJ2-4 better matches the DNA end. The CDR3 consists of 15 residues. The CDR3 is CASSNRISGENIQYF. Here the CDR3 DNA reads TGTGCCAGCAGTAATAGGATCTCGGGGGAAAACATTCAGTACTTC.

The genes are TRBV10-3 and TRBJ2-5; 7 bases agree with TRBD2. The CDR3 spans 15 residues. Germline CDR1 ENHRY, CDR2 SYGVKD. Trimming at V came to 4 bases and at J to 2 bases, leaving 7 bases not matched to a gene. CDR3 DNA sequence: TGTGCCATCAGTGCGGAAGCGGGGAGACAAGAGACCCAGTACTTC. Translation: CAISAEAGRQETQYF.

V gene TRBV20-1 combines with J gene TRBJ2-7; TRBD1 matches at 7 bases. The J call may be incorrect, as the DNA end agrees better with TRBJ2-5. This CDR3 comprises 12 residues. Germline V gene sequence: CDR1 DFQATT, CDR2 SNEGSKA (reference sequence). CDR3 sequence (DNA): TGCAGTGCCCTTACAGGGGTAAAGACCCAGTACTTC. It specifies CSALTGVKTQYF.